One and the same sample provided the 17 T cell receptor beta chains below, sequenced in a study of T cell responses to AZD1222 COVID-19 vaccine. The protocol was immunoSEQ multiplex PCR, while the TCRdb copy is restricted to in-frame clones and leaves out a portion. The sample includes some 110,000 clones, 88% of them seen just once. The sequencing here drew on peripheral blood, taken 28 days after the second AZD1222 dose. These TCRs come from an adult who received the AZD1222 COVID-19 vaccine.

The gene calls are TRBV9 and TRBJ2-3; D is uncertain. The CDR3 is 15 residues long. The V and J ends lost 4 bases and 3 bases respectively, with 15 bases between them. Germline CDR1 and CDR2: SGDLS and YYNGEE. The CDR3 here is CASSQGLMSTDTQYF. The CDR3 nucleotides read TGTGCCAGCAGCCAAGGGCTAATGAGTACAGATACGCAGTATTTT.

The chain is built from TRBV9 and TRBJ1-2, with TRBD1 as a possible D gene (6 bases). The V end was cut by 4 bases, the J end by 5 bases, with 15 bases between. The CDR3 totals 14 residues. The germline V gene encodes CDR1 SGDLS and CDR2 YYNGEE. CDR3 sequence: CASSYIAQGYGYTF. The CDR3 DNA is TGTGCCAGCAGCTATATTGCACAGGGTTATGGCTACACCTTC.

CDR3 sequence: CASSLMAIPGSQPQHF. In DNA, the CDR3 is TGTGCCAGCAGTTTAATGGCCATCCCTGGAAGTCAGCCCCAGCATTTT. This sequence joins TRBV27 and TRBJ1-5; D is unresolved. The CDR3 loop spans 16 amino acids. Per germline, CDR1 MNHEY and CDR2 SMNVEV (reference sequence). V was cut by 2 bases and J by 6 bases, with 17 bases left in between.

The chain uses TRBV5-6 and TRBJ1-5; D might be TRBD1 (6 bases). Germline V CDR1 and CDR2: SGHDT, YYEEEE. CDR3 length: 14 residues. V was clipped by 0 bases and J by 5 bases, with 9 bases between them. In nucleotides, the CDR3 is TGTGCCAGCAGCTTGGTCAGGGGCGATCAGCCCCAGCATTTT. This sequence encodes CASSLVRGDQPQHF.

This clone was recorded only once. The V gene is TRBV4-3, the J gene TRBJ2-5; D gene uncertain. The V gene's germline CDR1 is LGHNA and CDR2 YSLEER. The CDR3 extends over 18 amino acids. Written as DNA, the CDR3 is TGCGCTAGTGTGAAACCCCTAGGGATTAGCCCGTACCAAGAGACCCAGTACTTC. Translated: CASVKPLGISPYQETQYF.

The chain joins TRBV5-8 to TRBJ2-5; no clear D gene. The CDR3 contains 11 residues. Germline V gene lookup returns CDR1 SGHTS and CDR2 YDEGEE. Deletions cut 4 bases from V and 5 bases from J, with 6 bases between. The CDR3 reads CASSPLETQYF. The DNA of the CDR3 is TGTGCCAGCAGCCCGCTGGAGACCCAGTACTTC.

CDR3 loop: CASSLSPSGQETQYF. CDR3 nucleotide sequence: TGTGCCAGCAGCTTAAGTCCTAGCGGCCAAGAGACCCAGTACTTC. The gene calls are TRBV7-2 and TRBJ2-5, with 7 bases identical to TRBD2. This CDR3 contains 15 residues. Germline CDR1 reads SGHTA; CDR2 reads FQGNSA. J gave up 1 base and V 2 bases, and 4 bases lay outside the gene matches. Using reference TRBV7-2 and TRBJ2-5 for the parts outside the CDR3, the full variable domain is GAGVSQSPSNKVTEKGKDVELRCDPISGHTALYWYRQSLGQGLEFLIYFQGNSAPDKSGLPSDRFSAERTGGSVSTLTIQRTQQEDSAVYLCASSLSPSGQETQYFGPGTRLLVL.

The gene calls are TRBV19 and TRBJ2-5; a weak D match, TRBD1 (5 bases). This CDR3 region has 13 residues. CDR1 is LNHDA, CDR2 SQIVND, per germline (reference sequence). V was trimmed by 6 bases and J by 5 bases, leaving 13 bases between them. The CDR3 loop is CASRGASRETQYF. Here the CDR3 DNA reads TGTGCCAGTAGAGGGGCCTCTAGGGAGACCCAGTACTTC.

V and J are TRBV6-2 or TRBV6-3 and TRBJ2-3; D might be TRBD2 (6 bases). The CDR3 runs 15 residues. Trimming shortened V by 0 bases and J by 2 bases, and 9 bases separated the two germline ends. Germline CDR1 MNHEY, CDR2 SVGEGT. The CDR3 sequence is CASSYSTGLTDTQYF. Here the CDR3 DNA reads TGTGCCAGCAGTTACTCCACGGGACTCACAGATACGCAGTATTTT.

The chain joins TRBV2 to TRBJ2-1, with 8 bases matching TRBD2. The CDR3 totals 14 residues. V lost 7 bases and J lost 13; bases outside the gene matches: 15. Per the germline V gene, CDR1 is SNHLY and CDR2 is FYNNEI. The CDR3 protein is CASTTPGGPGEQFF. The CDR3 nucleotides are TGTGCCAGCACCACCCCGGGAGGGCCGGGAGAACAGTTCTTC.

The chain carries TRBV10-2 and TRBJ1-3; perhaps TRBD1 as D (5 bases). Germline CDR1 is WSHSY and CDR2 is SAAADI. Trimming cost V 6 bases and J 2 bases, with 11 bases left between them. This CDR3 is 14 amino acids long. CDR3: CASRAQTAGNTIYF. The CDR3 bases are TGCGCCAGCAGAGCCCAGACAGCTGGAAACACCATATATTTT.

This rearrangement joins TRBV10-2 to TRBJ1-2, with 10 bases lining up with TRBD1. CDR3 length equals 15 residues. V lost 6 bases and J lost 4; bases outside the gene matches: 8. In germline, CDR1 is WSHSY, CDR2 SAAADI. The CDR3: CASSEDRGSVYGYTF. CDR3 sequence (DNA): TGCGCCAGCAGCGAGGACAGGGGGTCGGTCTATGGCTACACCTTC.

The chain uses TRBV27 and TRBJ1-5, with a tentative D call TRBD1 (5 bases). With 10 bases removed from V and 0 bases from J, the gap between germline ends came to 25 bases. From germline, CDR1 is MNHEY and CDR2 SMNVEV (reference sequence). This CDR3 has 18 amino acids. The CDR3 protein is CATSTAGPDSYSNQPQHF. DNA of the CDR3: TGTGCCACCTCCACGGCGGGACCCGATTCTTATAGCAATCAGCCCCAGCATTTT.

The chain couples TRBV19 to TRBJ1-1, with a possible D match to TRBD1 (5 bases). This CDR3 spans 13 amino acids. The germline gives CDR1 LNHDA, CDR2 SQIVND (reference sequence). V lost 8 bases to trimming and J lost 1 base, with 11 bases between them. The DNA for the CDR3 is TGTGCCAGTGGGCCTCAGGGGAACACTGAAGCTTTCTTT. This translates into CASGPQGNTEAFF.

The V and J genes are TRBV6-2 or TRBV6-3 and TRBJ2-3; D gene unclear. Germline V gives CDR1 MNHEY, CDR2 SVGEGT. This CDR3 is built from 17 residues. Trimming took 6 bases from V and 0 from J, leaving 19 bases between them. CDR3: CASSLRLRVTSTDTQYF. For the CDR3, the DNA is TGTGCCAGCAGCCTACGTCTTCGGGTTACTAGCACAGATACGCAGTATTTT.

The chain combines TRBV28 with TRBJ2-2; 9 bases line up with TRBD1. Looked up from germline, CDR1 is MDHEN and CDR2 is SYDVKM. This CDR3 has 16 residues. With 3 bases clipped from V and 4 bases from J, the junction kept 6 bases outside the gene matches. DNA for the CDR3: TGTGCCAGCAGTTTCCCGGGACAGGGAGGCACCGGGGAGCTGTTTTTT. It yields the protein CASSFPGQGGTGELFF.

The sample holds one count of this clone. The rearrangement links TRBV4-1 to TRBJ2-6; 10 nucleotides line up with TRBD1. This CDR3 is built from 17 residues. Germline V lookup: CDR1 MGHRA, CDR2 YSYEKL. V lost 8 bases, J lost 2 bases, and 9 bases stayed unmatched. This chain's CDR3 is CASGDRGKKAGANVLTF. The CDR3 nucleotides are TGCGCCAGCGGGGACAGGGGTAAGAAAGCTGGGGCCAACGTCCTGACTTTC.